This entry is about one T cell receptor beta chain. Per the authors' pipeline: Using reference gene primer amplification, nucleated cell counts were estimated. Method: immunoSEQ multiplex PCR; TCRdb's copy keeps in-frame clones and lacks some. V and J calls plus clone size are reproduced from that table; the DNA served to infer D and trimming. Of some 460,000 clones detected, 70% to 90% appear once; the ten largest clones hold approximately 2%. The entry originates in a study of blood T cell repertoires in COVID-19. The wider study: Specimens from acute and convalescent COVID-19 originated in the United States, Italy and Spain. Sources were T cells, B-cell-depleted T cells, or PBMCs; the material itself was cDNA or gDNA.

V was clipped by 0 bases and J by 7 bases, with 12 bases between them. Germline-derived CDR1 and CDR2 are SNHLY and FYNNEI. The CDR3 is 15 residues long. This sequence was found in a woman aged 18-30 years with acute COVID-19. The V and J genes are TRBV2 and TRBJ2-2, with D perhaps matching TRBD1 (6 bases). Sequenced: PBMCs or T cells enriched from blood (not recorded which). The CDR3 loop is CASSEAIQGFGELFF. The CDR3 DNA is TGTGCCAGCAGTGAAGCCATACAGGGATTCGGGGAGCTGTTTTTT.